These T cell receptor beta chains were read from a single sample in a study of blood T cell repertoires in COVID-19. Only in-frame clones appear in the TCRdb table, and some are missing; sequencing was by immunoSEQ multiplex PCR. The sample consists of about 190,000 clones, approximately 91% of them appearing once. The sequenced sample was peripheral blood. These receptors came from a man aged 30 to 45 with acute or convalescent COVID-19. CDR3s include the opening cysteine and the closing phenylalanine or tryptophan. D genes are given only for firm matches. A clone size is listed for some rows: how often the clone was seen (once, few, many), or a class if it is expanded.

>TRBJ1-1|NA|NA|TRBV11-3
CASSLDGQAGEAFF
TGTGCCAGCAGCTTAGATGGGCAGGCAGGTGAAGCTTTCTTT
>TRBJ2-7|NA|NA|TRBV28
CASQLSGYEQYF
TGTGCCAGCCAACTCAGCGGTTACGAGCAGTACTTC
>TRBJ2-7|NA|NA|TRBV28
CASSLTGYEQYF
TGTGCCAGCAGTCTAACAGGGTACGAGCAGTACTTC
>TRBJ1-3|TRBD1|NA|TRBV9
CASSVGQIAGGNTIYF
TGTGCCAGCAGCGTGGGACAGATCGCTGGAGGAAACACCATATATTTT
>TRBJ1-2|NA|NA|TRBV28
CASSLVVGERVGYTF
TGTGCCAGCAGCCTCGTGGTCGGCGAGAGGGTTGGCTACACCTTC
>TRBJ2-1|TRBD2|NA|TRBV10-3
CAIRASSGTYNEQFF
TGTGCCATCAGAGCCTCTAGCGGGACCTACAATGAGCAGTTCTTC
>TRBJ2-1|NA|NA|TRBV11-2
CASSSARTEQFF
TGTGCCAGCAGCTCCGCTAGAACTGAGCAGTTCTTC
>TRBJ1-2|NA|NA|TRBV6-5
CASSSRSQVNYGYTF
TGTGCCAGCAGTTCCCGGTCCCAGGTTAACTATGGCTACACCTTC
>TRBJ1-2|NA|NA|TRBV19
CASNPGMGGYTF
TGTGCCAGTAATCCAGGGATGGGTGGCTACACCTTC
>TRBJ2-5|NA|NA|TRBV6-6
CASSYFLETQYF
TGTGCCAGCAGTTACTTCCTAGAGACCCAGTACTTC
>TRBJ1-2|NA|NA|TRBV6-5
CASSYGGGYTF
TGTGCCAGCAGTTATGGCGGAGGCTACACCTTC
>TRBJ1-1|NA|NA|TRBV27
CASSTPGSPKGTEAFF
TGTGCCAGCAGTACCCCCGGGTCCCCGAAGGGGACTGAAGCTTTCTTT
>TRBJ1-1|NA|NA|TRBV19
CASSRYSRFTEAFF
TGTGCCAGTAGTCGCTACAGTAGGTTCACTGAAGCTTTCTTT
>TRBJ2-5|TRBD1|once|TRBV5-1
CASSGGQGEVEYF
TGCGCCAGCAGCGGCGGACAGGGGGAAGTGGAGTACTTC
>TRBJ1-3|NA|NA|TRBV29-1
CSVGSGLVPDTIYF
TGCAGCGTTGGGTCCGGGTTGGTTCCGGACACCATATATTTT
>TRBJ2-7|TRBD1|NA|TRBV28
CASKSGTGSRYF
TGTGCCAGCAAATCCGGGACAGGGAGTAGGTACTTC
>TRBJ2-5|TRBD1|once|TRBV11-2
CASSPTGGETQYF
TGTGCCAGCAGCCCCACAGGGGGGGAGACCCAGTACTTC
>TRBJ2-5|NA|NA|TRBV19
CASSIALGETQYF
TGTGCCAGTAGTATAGCCCTCGGAGAGACCCAGTACTTC
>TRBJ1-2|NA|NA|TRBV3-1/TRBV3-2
CASSHLTGGTKPRGYTF
TGTGCCAGCAGCCATCTCACGGGAGGGACGAAGCCTCGGGGCTACACCTTC
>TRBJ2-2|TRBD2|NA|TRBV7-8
CVSSLQLAGEGELFF
TGTGTCAGCAGCTTACAATTGGCGGGGGAAGGGGAGCTGTTTTTT
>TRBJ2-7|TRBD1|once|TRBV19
CASSIPGTGTYEQYF
TGTGCCAGTAGTATCCCTGGGACAGGTACCTACGAGCAGTACTTC